This T cell receptor (beta chain) was captured in a study of shared clonotypes between healthy human individuals. Study-level information: Each donor contributed plates that comprised three CD4 naive, three CD4 memory, two CD8 naive and one CD8 memory. General observations from the study: When naive CD4 clonotypes were compared across a few donors, approximately 4.9% were shared.

Remarks on this clone: Its antigen is still unknown.

Germline loops: CDR1 MNHEY, CDR2 SVGAGI. The CDR3 totals 13 residues. Deletions cut 5 bases from V and 3 bases from J, with 11 bases between. This table comes from immunoSEQ multiplex PCR, and its TCRdb copy is limited to in-frame clones, with some not included. The profile covers approximately 1.5 million clones, with 98% appearing a single time and about 0.4% taken by the ten largest. Both subsets, CD45RA+ naive and CD45RA-negative memory, were split from the CD4+ cells. Input material: naive CD4+ T cells sorted from blood. Subset noted: CD45RA+ positively selected. This TCR was recovered from a man in his thirties or forties in good health. The gene calls are TRBV6-5 and TRBJ2-7; the D call may be TRBD1 or TRBD2 (5 bases each). The CDR3 DNA follows: TGTGCCAGCAGTCGATGGGACGGCTACGAGCAGTACTTC. Residues: CASSRWDGYEQYF.